One sample yielded the 9 T cell receptor beta chains listed below, sequenced in a study of blood T cell repertoires in COVID-19. The table came from immunoSEQ multiplex PCR; TCRdb's copy has only in-frame clones and leaves some out. The table includes nearly 250,000 clones, about 82% detected once. Sequencing was done on a sample of peripheral blood. All receptors derive from a woman of 80 years or more with COVID-19, enrolled during active disease.

Here the CDR3 DNA reads TGTGCCAGCAGCTTGGGAGTGGCTAGCCTCAATGAGCAGTTCTTC. Translation: CASSLGVASLNEQFF. The chain has TRBV11-2 and TRBJ2-1; tentatively, D is TRBD2 (5 bases). The length of the CDR3 is 15 residues. Trimming pared 3 bases from V and 6 bases from J, leaving 15 bases between. Per the germline V gene, CDR1 is SGHAT and CDR2 is FQNNGV.

The chain recombines TRBV5-6 with TRBJ2-3, with D unclear. The V end was cut by 0 bases, the J end by 0 bases, with 11 bases between. Germline loops: CDR1 SGHDT, CDR2 YYEEEE. The CDR3 totals 16 residues. The CDR3 reads CASSLVRSSSTDTQYF. The CDR3 DNA is TGTGCCAGCAGCTTGGTTCGGTCGTCGAGCACAGATACGCAGTATTTT.

This clone was seen only a few times. The CDR3 region is CASRSGQGLGNTIYF. The CDR3 nucleotides are TGTGCCAGCAGGTCCGGACAGGGCCTTGGAAACACCATATATTTT. The V call is TRBV6-5, the J call TRBJ1-3; 8 positions match TRBD1. This CDR3 is 15 amino acids long. The J segment lost 3 bases and the V segment lost 6 bases, leaving 7 bases of the junction unmatched. Germline lookup yields CDR1 MNHEY and CDR2 SVGAGI.

This sequence joins TRBV19 and TRBJ2-7; 11 bases are shared with TRBD1. The germline V gene encodes CDR1 LNHDA and CDR2 SQIVND (reference sequence). CDR3 length equals 20 residues. The J segment lost 4 bases and the V segment lost 4 bases, leaving 21 bases of the junction unmatched. The CDR3 DNA reads TGTGCCAGTAGTACCCGCTTTTGGACAGGGGGCGTAGGGTACGCATACGAGCAGTACGTC. This translates into CASSTRFWTGGVGYAYEQYV.

The V gene is TRBV6-6, the J gene TRBJ1-2, with D hard to call. Germline CDR1 reads MNHNY; CDR2 reads SVGAGI (reference sequence). The CDR3 is 16 residues long. V shed 5 bases and J shed 0 bases, with 16 bases lying between them. The CDR3 DNA follows: TGTGCCAGCAGTCTCTCCTCGGGGTCTCCTAACTATGGCTACACCTTC. Encoded protein: CASSLSSGSPNYGYTF.

The genes are TRBV5-4 and TRBJ1-4, with D hard to call. The germline CDR1 and CDR2 sequences are SGHNT and YYREEE (reference sequence). This CDR3 is 13 amino acids long. Trimming stripped 0 bases from V and 8 bases from J, with 8 bases between. The DNA of the CDR3 is TGTGCCAGCAGCTTGGGGTCGACAGAAAAACTGTTTTTT. It encodes CASSLGSTEKLFF.

This clone has a handful of counts. The chain employs TRBV7-9 and TRBJ1-6; 7 bases line up with TRBD1. This CDR3 region has 13 residues. Germline trimming cut 7 bases from V and 10 bases from J; bases unmatched to any gene: 7. Germline CDR1 reads SEHNR; CDR2 reads FQNEAQ (reference sequence). The CDR3 here is CASNRQGQSPLHF. The CDR3 DNA follows: TGTGCCAGCAACCGACAGGGACAATCACCCCTCCACTTT.

Comment on this clone: Given the absence of the conserved phenylalanine or tryptophan at the CDR3 end, a read error is likely. No DNA is shown, since the ends of the CDR3 on it are uncertain; the CDR3 is the one TCRdb lists. V is TRBV10-3 and J is TRBJ2-3; TRBD1 is the table's D call, not checked against the DNA. A total of 13 residues make up the CDR3, ends included. Germline CDR1 reads ENHRY; CDR2 reads SYGVKD. CDR3 sequence: CAISESVGTGVSM.

This clone has a single count. The gene calls are TRBV19 and TRBJ2-2; 10 bases match TRBD1. Trimming at V came to 4 bases and at J to 3 bases, leaving 11 bases not matched to a gene. The CDR3 runs 18 residues. CDR1 and CDR2 from the germline V gene are LNHDA and SQIVND (reference sequence). CDR3 in amino acids: CASSTSLKTGGYTGELFF. As DNA, the CDR3 is TGTGCCAGTAGTACCTCCCTTAAGACAGGGGGCTACACCGGGGAGCTGTTTTTT. The variable domain in full, with the rest retrieved from reference TRBV19 and TRBJ2-2, is DGGITQSPKYLFRKEGQNVTLSCEQNLNHDAMYWYRQDPGQGLRLIYYSQIVNDFQKGDIAEGYSVSREKKESFPLTVTSAQKNPTAFYLCASSTSLKTGGYTGELFFGEGSRLTVL.